One sample yielded the 17 T cell receptor beta chains listed below, sequenced in a study of PD-1 blockade in classical Hodgkin lymphoma. The data were produced by immunoSEQ multiplex PCR, yet TCRdb's version contains in-frame clones alone and is incomplete. The repertoire holds 80,000 to 95,000 clones, with 75% to 85% as singletons. Time point denoted: cycle 4 day 1 (C4D1), after 6 weeks of nivolumab. With no exception, relapse followed autologous stem cell transplantation in all patients, and brentuximab vedotin exposure varied. Sample: peripheral blood mononuclear cells (PBMCs), taken before the fourth cycle of nivolumab. The receptors stem from a human donor with classical Hodgkin lymphoma.

This clone was seen only once. The gene calls are TRBV19 and TRBJ1-1; D is perhaps TRBD1 (6 bases). Germline V gene data show CDR1 as LNHDA and CDR2 as SQIVND (reference sequence). This CDR3 is 13 amino acids long. V lost 8 bases and J lost 1, with 11 bases in between. CDR3 in amino acids: CASRGQQNTEAFF. CDR3 DNA: TGTGCCAGTCGTGGACAGCAGAACACTGAAGCTTTCTTT.

The gene calls are TRBV7-2 and TRBJ2-1; a possible D gene is TRBD2 (6 bases). The V end was cut by 0 bases, the J end by 2 bases, with 14 bases between. The CDR3 consists of 17 residues. Germline values: CDR1 SGHTA, CDR2 FQGNSA. The DNA of the CDR3 is TGTGCCAGCAGCTTAGCGGCTAGCGAATATACCTACAATGAGCAGTTCTTC. It encodes CASSLAASEYTYNEQFF.

This sequence joins TRBV6-5 and TRBJ1-1, with D maybe TRBD1 (6 bases). Germline CDR1 is MNHEY and CDR2 is SVGAGI. V dropped 6 bases and J dropped 0 bases, with 14 bases sitting between them. CDR3 length equals 15 residues. CDR3 in DNA: TGTGCCAGCAGGCGGGACAACCGCATGAACACTGAAGCTTTCTTT. Translation gives CASRRDNRMNTEAFF.

This clone appeared a few times. The chain employs TRBV5-4 and TRBJ1-1; tentative D call: TRBD1 (6 bases). Germline CDR1 reads SGHNT; CDR2 reads YYREEE (reference sequence). This CDR3 region has 14 residues. V was pared by 6 bases and J by 4 bases, with 16 bases between. CDR3 amino acids: CASTPTRGTTEAFF. The DNA of the CDR3 is TGTGCCAGCACTCCAACAAGGGGGACCACTGAAGCTTTCTTT.

The chain joins TRBV4-3 to TRBJ1-1, with TRBD1 as a possible D gene (5 bases). Germline loops: CDR1 LGHNA, CDR2 YSLEER. This CDR3 region has 18 residues. V was pared by 0 bases and J by 1 base, with 18 bases between. CDR3 region: CASSQDGGGMGTNTEAFF. CDR3 sequence (DNA): TGCGCCAGCAGCCAAGACGGGGGTGGAATGGGGACGAACACTGAAGCTTTCTTT.

V gene TRBV4-2 combines with J gene TRBJ2-3, with TRBD2 matching over 8 bases. The germline CDR1 and CDR2 sequences are LGHNA and YNFKEQ. V lost 5 bases to trimming and J lost 8 bases; unmatched junction nucleotides: 12. The CDR3 has 15 residues. In DNA, the CDR3 is TGTGCCAGCAGCTCCGGGGGGGCCACCGGCGGTACGCAGTATTTT. The encoded protein is CASSSGGATGGTQYF.

V usage is TRBV5-6 and J usage is TRBJ2-3; D is perhaps TRBD2 (6 bases). Trimming removed 2 bases at V and 2 bases at J, with 12 bases between. The CDR3 is made up of 15 amino acids. Germline V lookup: CDR1 SGHDT, CDR2 YYEEEE. The CDR3 loop reads CASSLVRRDTDTQYF. The CDR3 coding sequence is TGTGCCAGCAGCTTAGTTCGGCGGGACACAGATACGCAGTATTTT.

Relative to its sample, this clone is medium-sized (0.01 to 0.1%). V and J are TRBV2 and TRBJ1-2; D is undetermined. Germline loops: CDR1 SNHLY, CDR2 FYNNEI. The CDR3 has 15 residues. Trimming cost V 8 bases and J 0 bases, with 16 bases left between them. The CDR3 protein is CASLISAASNYGYTF. In nucleotides, the CDR3 is TGTGCCAGCCTAATCTCGGCAGCTTCTAACTATGGCTACACCTTC.

The chain recombines TRBV5-4 with TRBJ2-7; no clear D gene. CDR3 length equals 14 residues. The germline CDR1 and CDR2 sequences are SGHNT and YYREEE (reference sequence). V lost 3 bases and J 1 base, leaving 11 bases between the germline ends. The CDR3 nucleotides read TGTGCCAGCAGCTCCCAATGGGCGTCCTACGAGCAGTACTTC. This codes for CASSSQWASYEQYF.

The rearrangement joins TRBV10-3 to TRBJ2-2; 8 positions agree with TRBD1. V lost 8 bases and J lost 6; bases outside the gene matches: 8. The CDR3 totals 14 residues. Germline V CDR1 and CDR2: ENHRY, SYGVKD. CDR3 protein: CAISGQGLPGELFF. In DNA form, the CDR3 reads TGTGCCATCTCAGGACAGGGTCTGCCCGGGGAGCTGTTTTTT.

V usage is TRBV7-9 and J usage is TRBJ2-2; 13 nucleotides line up with TRBD2. Germline V gene lookup returns CDR1 SEHNR and CDR2 FQNEAQ (reference sequence). The V and J ends lost 2 bases and 3 bases, in that order; junction bases with no gene match: 3. The CDR3 extends over 17 amino acids. CDR3 nucleotides: TGTGCCAGCAGCTTATCCGGACTAGCGGGAGACACCGGGGAGCTGTTTTTT. Translation gives CASSLSGLAGDTGELFF.

The chain uses TRBV9 and TRBJ1-1; no clear D. Germline lookup yields CDR1 SGDLS and CDR2 YYNGEE. V lost 4 bases, J lost 0 bases, and 19 bases lay in between. CDR3 length: 17 residues. The CDR3 nucleotides read TGTGCCAGCAGCCCCCCAGAAGGGCGCGCACTGAACACTGAAGCTTTCTTT. This encodes CASSPPEGRALNTEAFF.

The V and J genes are TRBV5-6 and TRBJ1-2, with D perhaps TRBD1 (5 bases). Trimming pared 4 bases from V and 4 bases from J, leaving 14 bases between. CDR3 length: 14 amino acids. Looked up from germline, CDR1 is SGHDT and CDR2 is YYEEEE. The CDR3 DNA reads as TGTGCCAGCAGCCTGGGTGGAGGGACCTATGGCTACACCTTC. Residues: CASSLGGGTYGYTF.

The V and J genes are TRBV7-2 and TRBJ2-3; 8 nucleotides agree with TRBD2. Germline assignment: CDR1 SGHTA and CDR2 FQGNSA. The CDR3 covers 15 residues. V was pared by 4 bases and J by 1 base, with 4 bases of the junction left unmatched. The CDR3 DNA follows: TGTGCCAGCAGCTACGGACTAGCCCGCACAGATACGCAGTATTTT. It translates to CASSYGLARTDTQYF. Combining the CDR3 with reference TRBV7-2 and TRBJ2-3 gives the whole variable domain GAGVSQSPSNKVTEKGKDVELRCDPISGHTALYWYRQSLGQGLEFLIYFQGNSAPDKSGLPSDRFSAERTGGSVSTLTIQRTQQEDSAVYLCASSYGLARTDTQYFGPGTRLTVL.

The chain is built from TRBV19 and TRBJ1-2; D remains ambiguous. V lost 7 bases to trimming and J lost 8 bases, with 20 bases between them. CDR1 and CDR2 (germline): LNHDA, SQIVND (reference sequence). The CDR3 sequence is 14 residues long. In DNA, the CDR3 is TGTGCCAGTATATCAGGTGCAGCTGGTCGGGGCTACACCTTC. This encodes CASISGAAGRGYTF.

V and J are TRBV5-4 and TRBJ2-1; 7 bases line up with TRBD2. Germline assignment: CDR1 SGHNT and CDR2 YYREEE (reference sequence). This CDR3 comprises 15 residues. J gave up 7 bases and V 2 bases, and 9 bases lay outside the gene matches. CDR3 sequence: CASSFGGRRENEQFF. CDR3 nucleotide sequence: TGTGCCAGCAGCTTCGGGGGACGGCGGGAGAATGAGCAGTTCTTC.

The gene calls are TRBV5-4 and TRBJ2-1; 8 nucleotides line up with TRBD2. The V and J ends lost 1 base and 12 bases, in that order; junction bases with no gene match: 12. Germline CDR1 reads SGHNT; CDR2 reads YYREEE (reference sequence). The CDR3 loop spans 15 amino acids. In DNA, the CDR3 is TGTGCCAGCAGCTTGAGGTTGAGCGGGGGCGACATGCAGTTCTTC. This sequence encodes CASSLRLSGGDMQFF.